This T cell receptor beta chain was observed in a study of blood T cell repertoires in COVID-19 (dated by TCRdb to about 2020). With regard to the full study: Collaborator samples came from the United States, Italy and Spain and covered acute and convalescent phases of COVID-19. The prospective study material was composed of cDNA or gDNA derived from T cells, B-cell-depleted T cells, or PBMCs. The dataset comprised deeply sampled blood TCRbeta repertoires from subjects exposed to, actively infected with, or recovered from COVID-19. The repertoires were released in a freely available public database meant as a resource for research on the immune response to SARS-CoV-2. Samples came from the ongoing ImmuneRACE study (first 160 participants) plus 1,254 subjects from 6 global collaborators. A de-identified subject ID, COVID-19 status, age in years and sex were almost always included in the sample metadata. Where available, HLA class I and class II types were obtained from metadata supplied by the sample provider rather than from assay-based typing. General findings and caveats noted by the study authors: The quantity of clinical and demographic metadata differed by source and by participant and was supplied without curation.

As regards this clone: Its antigen is still unknown. Base qualities are not at hand, and no much larger clone is one base apart.

The immunoSEQ Assay, a bias-controlled multiplex PCR, was used to amplify TCRbeta CDR3 regions from genomic DNA. Under the source paper's analysis protocol: Nucleated cell counts per sample were estimated from amplification of reference gene primers within the assay. Sequence reads were collapsed and filtered to measure the absolute abundance of every unique TCRbeta CDR3 rearrangement. Productive Simpson clonality was computed per sample as the square root of Simpson's diversity index over productive rearrangements. TCRdb retrieved this table from immuneACCESS and kept in-frame rearrangements only. Not all clones are present; in checked studies, unresolved V genes account for under half, and no reason is known for the remainder. V and J calls and clone size are those listed in that table; D and trimming were worked out from the DNA. The sample table records approximately 270,000 clones; around nine tenths of these occur just once. Together, the top ten hold roughly 3.1% of the sample.

For CDR1 and CDR2, the germline V gene (reference sequence) lists LNHNV and YYDKDF. V lost 1 base and J lost 4 bases; the stretch between them is 8 bases long. The CDR3 goes from the cysteine to the phenylalanine over 14 residues. The sequence is cut down to CDR3 DNA, 42 bases in frame from base 1. Each collaborating institution followed its own protocols to collect whole blood in K2EDTA tubes. For TCRbeta analysis, collaborator samples were shipped as frozen whole blood, as isolated PBMCs, or as DNA extracted from either sample type. The chain employs TRBV15 and TRBJ1-5; confidence is insufficient to name the D gene. The TCR was taken from a man aged 18-30 years with active or convalescent COVID-19. The specimen sequenced was peripheral blood. At the DNA level, the sequence is TGTGCCACCAGCAGAGGGATAGCAAATCAGCCCCAGCATTTT. Its protein product is CATSRGIANQPQHF.